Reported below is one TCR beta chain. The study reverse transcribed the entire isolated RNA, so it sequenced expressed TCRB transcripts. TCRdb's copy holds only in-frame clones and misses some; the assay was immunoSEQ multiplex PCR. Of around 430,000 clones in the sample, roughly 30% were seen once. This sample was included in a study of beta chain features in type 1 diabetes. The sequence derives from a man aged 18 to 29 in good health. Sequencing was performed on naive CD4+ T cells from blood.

CDR3: CASSQMDSFTDTQYF. The CDR3 nucleotides read TGCGCCAGCAGCCAAATGGACAGTTTTACAGATACGCAGTATTTT. The chain recombines TRBV4-3 with TRBJ2-3, with TRBD1 as a possible D gene (6 bases). Between the trimmed V and J ends, which lost 2 bases and 3 bases, there was a span of 12 bases. The germline gives CDR1 LGHNA, CDR2 YSLEER. This CDR3 spans 15 amino acids.